This T cell receptor (beta chain) derives from a study of radiotherapy plus CTLA-4 blockade in lung cancer. The germline CDR1 and CDR2 sequences are MNHEY and SMNVEV (reference sequence). Trimming left V 7 bases short and J 5 bases short, with 8 bases between. The CDR3 covers 12 residues. Some clones are missing from TCRdb's copy, which holds only in-frame ones; the method was immunoSEQ multiplex PCR. The sample contains around 70,000 clones, roughly four fifths of which appear only once. The sequence derives from a human donor with non-small cell lung cancer whose response to radiotherapy plus ipilimumab could not be evaluated. Some clones in this sample may be carry-over from other donors' samples. The material was peripheral blood, obtained from a patient treated with radiotherapy plus ipilimumab. The V gene is TRBV27, the J gene TRBJ2-2; D possibly corresponds to TRBD2 (6 bases). CDR3 in DNA: TGTGCCAGCACCCGGGGGACCGGGGAGCTGTTTTTT. This translates into CASTRGTGELFF.